This is a list of T cell receptor beta chains from one sample in a study of T cell responses to AZD1222 COVID-19 vaccine. Sequenced by immunoSEQ multiplex PCR; TCRdb stores in-frame clones only, minus some. This sample yields about 140,000 clones, of which around nine tenths are seen a single time; more than 4.5% belongs to the top ten. The sample consisted of peripheral blood, taken on day 0 of AZD1222 vaccination. These receptors were obtained from an adult in good health. The CDR3 runs from the conserved cysteine through the conserved F or W. A D gene is named only where the DNA matches it firmly. The size entry is marked missing in some rows and otherwise reads once, few, many or a size class.

16,-,TRBV6-2/TRBV6-3,-,TRBJ2-3,CASSRQGGQRTDTQYF,TGTGCCAGCAGCCGCCAAGGGGGGCAACGCACAGATACGCAGTATTTT
18,-,TRBV7-2,-,TRBJ2-2,CASSPGGSRGPNTGELFF,TGTGCCAGCAGCCCCGGTGGGAGCAGGGGCCCGAACACCGGGGAGCTGTTTTTT
13,TRBD2,TRBV28,-,TRBJ2-5,CASSRGGRETQYF,TGTGCCAGCAGTCGGGGGGGCCGAGAGACCCAGTACTTC
14,-,TRBV7-9,-,TRBJ1-1,CASSLAGWDQEAFF,TGTGCCAGCAGCTTAGCGGGGTGGGACCAAGAAGCTTTCTTT
16,-,TRBV5-4,-,TRBJ1-3,CASSLGFQGTGNTIYF,TGTGCCAGCAGCTTGGGTTTTCAGGGAACTGGAAACACCATATATTTT
14,-,TRBV27,-,TRBJ1-1,CASSLGGHSTEAFF,TGTGCCAGCAGTTTAGGCGGTCATTCCACTGAAGCTTTCTTT
15,TRBD1,TRBV6-5,-,TRBJ2-2,CASSRQGARTGELFF,TGTGCCAGCAGCCGACAGGGGGCGAGGACCGGGGAGCTGTTTTTT
12,TRBD1,TRBV28,-,TRBJ1-4,CATRTGGEKLFF,TGTGCCACCCGGACAGGGGGTGAAAAACTGTTTTTT
14,-,TRBV28,-,TRBJ2-7,CASSPRSFGHEQYF,TGTGCCAGCAGTCCCAGATCGTTTGGACACGAGCAGTACTTC
17,TRBD2,TRBV27,-,TRBJ2-7,CASNPSPLLADSYEQYF,TGTGCCAGCAACCCTTCCCCCTTACTAGCGGACTCCTACGAGCAGTACTTC
15,TRBD1,TRBV6-5,-,TRBJ2-1,CASSYGTGLYNEQFF,TGTGCCAGCAGTTATGGGACAGGGCTATACAATGAGCAGTTCTTC
15,TRBD1,TRBV25-1,-,TRBJ1-4,CASSILGTGGEKLFF,TGTGCCAGCAGCATTTTGGGGACAGGGGGTGAAAAACTGTTTTTT
13,-,TRBV7-2,-,TRBJ1-1,CASSLGWDTEAFF,TGTGCCAGCAGCTTAGGCTGGGACACTGAAGCTTTCTTT
13,TRBD2,TRBV5-1,-,TRBJ2-3,CASSLGGSDTQYF,TGCGCCAGCAGTCTGGGGGGGTCAGATACGCAGTATTTT
14,TRBD1,TRBV5-1,-,TRBJ1-6,CASSPTGIGSPLHF,TGCGCCAGCAGTCCGACAGGGATCGGTTCACCCCTCCACTTT
17,TRBD2,TRBV6-2/TRBV6-3,-,TRBJ2-1,CASSYDTSGPVNNEQFF,TGTGCCAGCAGTTACGATACTAGCGGCCCTGTGAACAATGAGCAGTTCTTC
15,-,TRBV3-1/TRBV3-2,-,TRBJ2-5,CASSQDPQGRETQYF,TGTGCCAGCAGCCAAGATCCCCAAGGGAGGGAGACCCAGTACTTC
14,-,TRBV2,-,TRBJ1-5,CASSRDSSNQPQHF,TGTGCCAGCAGTAGAGACAGTAGCAATCAGCCCCAGCATTTT
15,-,TRBV13,once,TRBJ2-6,CASRLRGVGANVLTF,TGTGCCAGCAGGCTACGGGGTGTTGGGGCCAACGTCCTGACTTTC
14,-,TRBV7-9,-,TRBJ1-3,CASSSMGGGNTIYF,TGTGCCAGCAGCTCCATGGGGGGTGGAAACACCATATATTTT
14,-,TRBV7-2,-,TRBJ1-1,CASSFGYSGRKAFF,TGTGCCAGCAGTTTTGGTTATAGTGGCAGGAAAGCTTTCTTT
14,TRBD1,TRBV7-8,-,TRBJ1-3,CASSKGTGRDTIYF,TGTGCCAGCAGCAAAGGGACAGGGAGGGACACCATATATTTT
14,-,TRBV9,-,TRBJ1-1,CASSVLGKDTEAFF,TGTGCCAGCAGCGTACTCGGGAAGGATACTGAAGCTTTCTTT
16,TRBD2,TRBV4-1,once,TRBJ2-1,CASSQILAGSYNEQFF,TGCGCCAGCAGCCAGATTCTAGCGGGCTCCTACAATGAGCAGTTCTTC
15,TRBD2,TRBV28,-,TRBJ2-1,CASSSTSGGAAEQFF,TGTGCCAGCAGTTCGACTAGCGGGGGTGCGGCTGAGCAGTTCTTC
14,-,TRBV7-9,-,TRBJ1-1,CASSPDSMNTEAFF,TGTGCCAGCAGCCCCGACAGCATGAACACTGAAGCTTTCTTT
14,-,TRBV3-1/TRBV3-2,once,TRBJ1-6,CASSQETWGGPLHF,TGTGCCAGCAGCCAAGAGACTTGGGGGGGACCCCTCCACTTT
14,-,TRBV19,-,TRBJ2-7,CASSFYRGPYEQYF,TGTGCCAGTAGTTTCTACCGGGGCCCCTACGAGCAGTACTTC
14,TRBD2,TRBV29-1,-,TRBJ2-1,CSVVQLAVNNEQFF,TGCAGCGTTGTCCAACTAGCGGTGAACAATGAGCAGTTCTTC
14,-,TRBV5-1,-,TRBJ2-1,CASSPPNSYNEQFF,TGCGCCAGCAGCCCCCCGAACTCCTACAATGAGCAGTTCTTC
16,TRBD2,TRBV19,-,TRBJ2-1,CASSIVPGGFYNEQFF,TGTGCCAGTAGTATAGTACCGGGAGGATTCTACAATGAGCAGTTCTTC
15,TRBD1,TRBV7-7,-,TRBJ2-5,CASSFLVGQQETQYF,TGTGCTAGCAGCTTCCTCGTGGGACAGCAAGAGACCCAGTACTTC
14,-,TRBV5-4,-,TRBJ2-7,CASSLYGKGNEQYF,TGTGCCAGCAGCTTATACGGTAAGGGAAACGAGCAGTACTTC
15,-,TRBV5-1,-,TRBJ1-1,CASSLVGRSDTEAFF,TGCGCCAGCAGCTTGGTTGGCCGATCGGACACTGAAGCTTTCTTT
13,-,TRBV6-4,-,TRBJ2-5,CASIRLLRETQYF,TGTGCCAGCATTCGACTCTTGCGGGAGACCCAGTACTTC
15,TRBD2,TRBV11-1,-,TRBJ2-7,CASSFSREGAYEQYF,TGTGCCAGCAGCTTCTCCCGGGAGGGCGCCTACGAGCAGTACTTC
13,-,TRBV7-2,-,TRBJ2-4,CASSLGRLEIQYF,TGTGCCAGCAGCTTAGGCCGCCTCGAGATTCAGTACTTC
12,-,TRBV3-1/TRBV3-2,-,TRBJ1-1,CASSHGVGEAFF,TGTGCCAGCAGCCATGGGGTAGGCGAAGCTTTCTTT
13,TRBD1,TRBV19,-,TRBJ1-4,CASSRQGNEKLFF,TGTGCCAGTTCCAGACAGGGAAATGAAAAACTGTTTTTT